Presented here are 21 T cell receptor beta chains from one specimen sequenced in a study of blood T cell repertoires in COVID-19. Libraries were prepared by immunoSEQ multiplex PCR; TCRdb keeps only in-frame clonotypes and omits some of them. This table has 150,000 to 200,000 clones, roughly 80% appearing once. Material: peripheral blood. The receptors come from a man aged 60 to 75 with active or convalescent COVID-19.

The chain carries TRBV28 and TRBJ2-7; D remains ambiguous. This CDR3 has 10 amino acids. Germline lookup yields CDR1 MDHEN and CDR2 SYDVKM. The germline V and J ends were trimmed by 6 bases and 2 bases, with 2 bases remaining between them. CDR3 coding DNA: TGTGCCAGCAGCGCCTACGAGCAGTACTTC. Amino acid sequence: CASSAYEQYF.

The V gene is TRBV5-4, the J gene TRBJ2-2; D ambiguous. This CDR3 is built from 13 residues. V lost 1 base to trimming and J lost 7 bases, with 8 bases between them. Germline V gene data show CDR1 as SGHNT and CDR2 as YYREEE (reference sequence). The CDR3 DNA is TGTGCCAGCAGCTTGACGGTGAGCGGGGAGCTGTTTTTT. It encodes CASSLTVSGELFF. The whole variable domain, filled in from reference TRBV5-4 and TRBJ2-2, reads ETGVTQSPTHLIKTRGQQVTLRCSSQSGHNTVSWYQQALGQGPQFIFQYYREEENGRGNFPPRFSGLQFPNYSSELNVNALELDDSALYLCASSLTVSGELFFGEGSRLTVL.

V usage is TRBV9 and J usage is TRBJ2-5, with 9 bases fitting TRBD2. Germline V CDR1 and CDR2: SGDLS, YYNGEE. CDR3 length equals 16 residues. After removal of 4 bases from V and 2 bases from J, the junction contained 9 bases not matched to a gene. The DNA for the CDR3 is TGTGCCAGCAGCCCCCGACTAGCGGCCGATCAAGAGACCCAGTACTTC. It encodes CASSPRLAADQETQYF.

V is TRBV5-1 and J is TRBJ2-1, with 11 nucleotides matching TRBD2. CDR1 is SGHRS and CDR2 is YFSETQ in the germline V gene. V gave up 5 bases and J gave up 8 bases; unmatched junction bases: 3. There are 13 residues in the CDR3. CDR3 nucleotides: TGCGCCAGCAGACCACTAGCGGGAGATGAGCAGTTCTTC. Amino acids: CASRPLAGDEQFF.

This chain uses TRBV19 with TRBJ2-1; 11 bases are shared with TRBD2. This CDR3 contains 17 residues. CDR1 and CDR2 (germline): LNHDA, SQIVND (reference sequence). V was clipped by 5 bases and J by 1 base; unmatched bases: 7. The CDR3 nucleotides read TGTGCCAGTAGTTTACCGGGACTAGCGGTTTCCTACAATGAGCAGTTCTTC. Translating it yields CASSLPGLAVSYNEQFF.

This clone is classed as medium-sized. The chain employs TRBV5-4 and TRBJ1-6; TRBD1 aligns across 9 bases. V trimming: 5 bases; J trimming: 6 bases; junction bases outside the gene matches: 6. CDR1 is SGHNT and CDR2 is YYREEE in the germline V gene (reference sequence). The CDR3 has 15 amino acids. The CDR3 protein is CASSRTGDGNSPLHF. The CDR3 region has the DNA TGTGCCAGCAGTCGGACAGGGGATGGTAATTCACCCCTCCACTTT.

V usage is TRBV5-8 and J usage is TRBJ2-3; D is possibly TRBD2 (6 bases). Looked up from germline, CDR1 is SGHTS and CDR2 is YDEGEE. This CDR3 spans 15 amino acids. V was pared by 0 bases and J by 2 bases, with 10 bases between. This chain's CDR3 is CASSLAGEVTDTQYF. The CDR3 coding sequence is TGTGCCAGCAGCTTGGCCGGGGAGGTCACAGATACGCAGTATTTT. Together with reference TRBV5-8 and TRBJ2-3, the CDR3 gives the full variable domain: EAGVTQSPTHLIKTRGQQATLRCSPISGHTSVYWYQQALGLGLQFLLWYDEGEERNRGNFPPRFSGRQFPNYSSELNVNALELEDSALYLCASSLAGEVTDTQYFGPGTRLTVL.

CDR3 amino acids: CASSRDTREAFF. CDR3 bases: TGTGCCAGCAGTAGGGACACCCGAGAAGCTTTCTTT. The rearrangement links TRBV28 to TRBJ1-1; possible D gene TRBD1, 6 bases. Germline CDR1 MDHEN, CDR2 SYDVKM. The CDR3 totals 12 residues. Between the trimmed V and J ends, which lost 5 bases and 8 bases, there was a span of 12 bases.

The chain uses TRBV27 and TRBJ2-1, with D possibly matching TRBD1 (6 bases). This CDR3 has 15 residues. V lost 8 bases, J lost 8 bases, and 22 bases lay in between. In germline, CDR1 is MNHEY, CDR2 SMNVEV (reference sequence). The CDR3 nucleotides are TGTGCCAGCCGACTAAGTCAGACATGGGGGCATGAGCAGTTCTTC. This sequence encodes CASRLSQTWGHEQFF.

V gene TRBV29-1 combines with J gene TRBJ2-3; TRBD2 matches 15 bases. Germline lookup yields CDR1 SQVTM and CDR2 ANQGSEA. The CDR3 extends over 14 amino acids. After removal of 3 bases from V and 6 bases from J, the junction contained 1 base not matched to a gene. CDR3 sequence reads: CSVEGLAGGDTQYF. In DNA form, the CDR3 reads TGCAGCGTTGAGGGACTAGCGGGAGGCGATACGCAGTATTTT.

DNA of the CDR3: TGTGCCAGCAGCCTGACTAGCGGAGGGGGCCCAGATACGCAGTATTTT. This gives the protein CASSLTSGGGPDTQYF. The chain recombines TRBV2 with TRBJ2-3, with TRBD2 matching over 9 bases. There are 16 residues in the CDR3. The V segment lost 6 bases and the J segment 4 bases; nucleotides outside the gene matches: 11. Germline V gene sequence: CDR1 SNHLY, CDR2 FYNNEI.

The chain joins TRBV6-2 or TRBV6-3 to TRBJ1-5, with 7 bases that match TRBD1. The germline V gene has CDR1 MNHEY and CDR2 SVGEGT. Trimming took 0 bases from V and 0 from J; bases not matched to a gene: 8. This CDR3 is 18 amino acids long. The CDR3 sequence is CASSYSGVGTVSNQPQHF. The CDR3 region has the DNA TGTGCCAGCAGTTACTCCGGGGTCGGGACAGTTAGCAATCAGCCCCAGCATTTT.

The V and J genes are TRBV5-4 and TRBJ2-5; tentatively, D is TRBD1 (5 bases). V lost 2 bases, J lost 1 base, and 6 bases lay in between. The germline gives CDR1 SGHNT, CDR2 YYREEE (reference sequence). CDR3 length: 13 residues. The CDR3 spells CASSFQGQETQYF. CDR3 coding DNA: TGTGCCAGCAGCTTCCAGGGCCAAGAGACCCAGTACTTC. Combining the CDR3 with reference TRBV5-4 and TRBJ2-5 gives the whole variable domain ETGVTQSPTHLIKTRGQQVTLRCSSQSGHNTVSWYQQALGQGPQFIFQYYREEENGRGNFPPRFSGLQFPNYSSELNVNALELDDSALYLCASSFQGQETQYFGPGTRLLVL.

In this sample, this clone turned up many times. The chain combines TRBV7-9 with TRBJ2-1; 11 bases fit TRBD2. The CDR3 has 13 amino acids. J was trimmed by 9 bases and V by 8 bases; bases with no gene match: 6. CDR1 is SEHNR and CDR2 is FQNEAQ in the germline V gene (reference sequence). In nucleotides, the CDR3 is TGTGCCAGCGTACTAGCGGGAGTCACTGAGCAGTTCTTC. Its protein is CASVLAGVTEQFF.

This chain joins TRBV28 and TRBJ1-2; D unresolved. The germline V gene encodes CDR1 MDHEN and CDR2 SYDVKM. This CDR3 is built from 13 residues. V lost 3 bases to trimming and J lost 7 bases, with 12 bases between them. The CDR3, as DNA: TGTGCCAGCAGTTTCCGGAAGCGGGGTGGCTACACCTTC. Translated, it gives CASSFRKRGGYTF.

The chain employs TRBV5-1 and TRBJ2-3; 7 positions agree with TRBD2. V lost 3 bases, J lost 2 bases, and 3 bases stayed unmatched. This CDR3 is built from 14 residues. Germline V gene lookup returns CDR1 SGHRS and CDR2 YFSETQ. CDR3 region: CASSWGTNTDTQYF. The CDR3 DNA follows: TGCGCCAGCAGCTGGGGGACTAACACAGATACGCAGTATTTT. Full variable domain (remainder filled in from reference TRBV5-1 and TRBJ2-3): KAGVTQTPRYLIKTRGQQVTLSCSPISGHRSVSWYQQTPGQGLQFLFEYFSETQRNKGNFPGRFSGRQFSNSRSEMNVSTLELGDSALYLCASSWGTNTDTQYFGPGTRLTVL.

The chain employs TRBV5-1 and TRBJ1-1, with D hard to call. The CDR3 is 14 residues long. Germline V lookup: CDR1 SGHRS, CDR2 YFSETQ. Trimming removed 9 bases from V and 1 base from J, with 16 bases in between. In DNA form, the CDR3 reads TGCGCCACCTCGCTCCACCCGGGGAACACTGAAGCTTTCTTT. Protein: CATSLHPGNTEAFF.

This sequence joins TRBV20-1 and TRBJ1-4; no definite D call. This CDR3 comprises 14 residues. V shed 6 bases and J shed 0 bases, with 11 bases lying between them. Germline V CDR1 and CDR2: DFQATT, SNEGSKA (reference sequence). CDR3 nucleotides: TGCAGTGCGAGTAACGAGCCAACTAATGAAAAACTGTTTTTT. It yields the protein CSASNEPTNEKLFF.

The genes are TRBV19 and TRBJ1-1; 8 bases line up with TRBD1. Germline trimming cut 6 bases from V and 1 base from J; bases unmatched to any gene: 10. CDR1 and CDR2 (germline): LNHDA, SQIVND (reference sequence). The CDR3 extends over 16 amino acids. Here the CDR3 reads CASRIQGARGNTEAFF. The CDR3 nucleotides are TGTGCCAGTAGAATCCAGGGGGCGCGGGGGAACACTGAAGCTTTCTTT.

The chain links TRBV12-5 to TRBJ2-2, with TRBD2 identical over 7 bases. This CDR3 spans 13 amino acids. In germline, CDR1 is LGHNT, CDR2 FRNRAP. V gave up 4 bases and J gave up 11 bases; unmatched junction bases: 7. CDR3 in amino acids: CASGSLGGGELFF. The CDR3 region has the DNA TGTGCTAGTGGTTCCCTTGGGGGGGGAGAGCTGTTTTTT.

The chain combines TRBV6-2 or TRBV6-3 with TRBJ2-3, with D possibly being TRBD1 (6 bases). The length of the CDR3 is 16 residues. Per the germline V gene, CDR1 is MNHEY and CDR2 is SVGEGT. V was clipped by 5 bases and J by 5 bases, with 20 bases between them. This CDR3 is CASSTRDTGEGDTQYF. The CDR3, as DNA: TGTGCCAGCAGTACCCGGGACACCGGAGAGGGAGATACGCAGTATTTT.